This T cell receptor beta chain was captured by sequencing in a study of shared clonotypes between healthy human individuals. As for the study in general: Researchers assigned three CD4 naive, three CD4 memory, two CD8 naive and one CD8 memory plate to each donor. General study findings and limits: It was the few donors that limited the genetic and exposure-history diversity represented.

Trimming took off 1 base at V and 9 bases at J, with 10 bases between the two ends. This CDR3 region has 13 residues. The germline V gene encodes CDR1 MGHRA and CDR2 YSYEKL. Concerning this clone: Its antigen is as yet unknown.

TCRdb keeps only in-frame clones here, not all; method: immunoSEQ multiplex PCR. The sample holds 950,000 to 1,100,000 clones; more than 65% are singletons and the top ten take about 1.5%. The sequenced sample consisted of memory CD4+ T cells sorted from blood. Stated subset: CD45RA-negative fraction. The rearrangement joins TRBV4-1 to TRBJ2-1; possibly TRBD2 for D (5 bases). The TCR comes from a man aged 18 to 29 in good health. CDR3 sequence: CASSQVPAGEQFF. Here the CDR3 DNA reads TGCGCCAGCAGCCAAGTCCCTGCGGGTGAGCAGTTCTTC.